The present T cell receptor (beta chain) was sequenced within a study of OX40 agonist ivuxolimab in advanced cancers. Study-level background: Ivuxolimab, an agonist antibody against OX40 (CD134), was given to patients. Dose-escalation patients' cancers were hepatocellular carcinoma, melanoma, renal cell or head and neck cancer. Findings of the study overall: Partial responders treated at 0.1-3.0 mg/kg exhibited clonal expansion among the lowest measured. The mean number of expanded clones was higher in CD8+ T cells than in CD4+.

The CDR3 runs to 14 residues. Germline CDR1 reads SNHLY; CDR2 reads FYNNEI. Trimming stripped 7 bases from V and 2 bases from J, with 14 bases between. The assay was immunoSEQ multiplex PCR, and TCRdb's table has in-frame clones only and misses some. The sample holds tens of thousands of clones; roughly 84% are singletons and the top ten take less than 2%. With respect to this clone: The antigen remains unidentified.

The J gene is TRBJ1-1, the V gene TRBV2, with D hard to call. This receptor was obtained from an adult with an advanced solid tumor such as melanoma, head and neck, liver or kidney cancer. The source was CD4+ or CD8+ T cells sorted from blood, collected in a trial of the OX40 agonist ivuxolimab. The CDR3 is CASTQGRFNTEAFF. CDR3 DNA: TGTGCCAGCACTCAAGGACGGTTTAACACTGAAGCTTTCTTT.